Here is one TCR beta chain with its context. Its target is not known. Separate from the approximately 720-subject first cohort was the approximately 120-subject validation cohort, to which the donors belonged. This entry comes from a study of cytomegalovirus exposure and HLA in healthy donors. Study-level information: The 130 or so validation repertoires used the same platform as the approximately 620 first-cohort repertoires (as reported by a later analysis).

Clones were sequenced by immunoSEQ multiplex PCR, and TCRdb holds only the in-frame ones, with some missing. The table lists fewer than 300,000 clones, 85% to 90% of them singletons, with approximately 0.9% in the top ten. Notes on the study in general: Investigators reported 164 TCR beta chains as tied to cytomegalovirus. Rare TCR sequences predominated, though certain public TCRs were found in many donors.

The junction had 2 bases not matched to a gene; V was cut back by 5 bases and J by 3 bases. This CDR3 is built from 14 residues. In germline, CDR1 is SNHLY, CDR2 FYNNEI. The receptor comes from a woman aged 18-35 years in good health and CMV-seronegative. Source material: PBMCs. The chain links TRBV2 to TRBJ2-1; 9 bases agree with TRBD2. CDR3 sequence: CASSQRGVYNEQFF. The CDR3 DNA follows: TGTGCCAGCAGTCAGCGGGGGGTCTACAATGAGCAGTTCTTC. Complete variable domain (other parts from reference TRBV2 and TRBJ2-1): EPEVTQTPSHQVTQMGQEVILRCVPISNHLYFYWYRQILGQKVEFLVSFYNNEISEKSEIFDDQFSVERPDGSNFTLKIRSTKLEDSAMYFCASSQRGVYNEQFFGPGTRLTVL.